The clone carrying this TCR beta chain was recorded many times. The target antigen is unknown. These data originate in a study of blood T cells in healthy people across ages. Using a J-beta primer mix together with a sample-barcoded 5' primer, a second PCR was run for roughly 6 to 11 cycles. The template-switch adaptor was a 5' adaptor with 12 random nucleotides. It tagged each cDNA molecule. TCRdb re-called the 5' RACE reads through MiXCR, storing one row per CDR3 protein. This sample has some 1.7 million distinct CDR3 sequences, with 28% found just once. Ranging in age from roughly 6 to 95, the donors were healthy Caucasian individuals from Russia. Study-wide findings and caveats: Among long-lived donors, naive CD4+ cells were more numerous and diversity higher than in aged donors.

Trimming cost V 5 bases and J 3 bases; bases outside gene matches: 3. CDR3 length: 14 residues. Germline V gene sequence: CDR1 MNHEY, CDR2 SVGEGT. Sequenced material: blood. The sequence was obtained from a woman in her 30s in good health. The chain carries TRBV6-2 or TRBV6-3 and TRBJ2-7; 11 nucleotides match TRBD1. The CDR3 reads CASSDGTGGYEQYF. The CDR3 coding sequence is TGTGCCAGCAGTGACGGGACAGGGGGCTACGAGCAGTACTTC.